The entry below gives a single T cell receptor (beta chain) sequence along with its context. Antigen specificity is unknown. The junction differs from germline at one of its ends, possibly a read error. These data originate in a study of T cell responses to AZD1222 COVID-19 vaccine. Assay used: immunoSEQ multiplex PCR; TCRdb lists only in-frame clones, some missing. The sample holds approximately 150,000 clones, 85% to 90% seen once. Whole-study results and caveats: Among spike-specific TCRs, nearly half reportedly target unmutated variant regions. Repertoire sampling occurred only after the peak T cell response. It was only a handful of AZD1222 recipients who were seropositive at baseline. Possibly, clonal diversity was underestimated; donors were largely white British and included more females.

The CDR3 has 11 residues. CDR1 and CDR2 (germline): KGHDR, SFDVKD. The gene calls are TRBV24-1 and TRBJ1-2; D unclear. The TCR comes from an adult in good health. The sequences come from peripheral blood, collected on day 0 of AZD1222 vaccination. The CDR3 bases are TGTGCCACCAGTGAGGGCACGCGGTTCGCCTTC. This sequence encodes CATSEGTRFAF.